These 15 T cell receptor beta chains were all obtained from the same sample, sequenced in a study of CD8+ T cells in alopecia areata. cDNA reverse transcribed from extracted RNA served as the sequencing template. The repertoire was sequenced with immunoSEQ multiplex PCR; TCRdb's copy has only in-frame clones and lacks some. The sample lists 150,000 or so clones, around 47% occurring once. Sequencing was carried out using CD4+ T cells sorted from blood. The origin of the receptors is a human donor with alopecia areata.

This clone has just a few counts. The chain couples TRBV7-9 to TRBJ1-1; 10 positions match TRBD1. The CDR3 length is 13 residues. CDR1 is SEHNR, CDR2 FQNEAQ, per germline (reference sequence). V dropped 5 bases and J dropped 5; count of bases not matched to a gene: 2. The CDR3, as DNA: TGTGCCAGCAGCAAGGGACAGGGGACTGAAGCTTTCTTT. The encoded protein is CASSKGQGTEAFF.

The chain is built from TRBV30 and TRBJ2-5; D unresolved. The CDR3 covers 10 residues. Looked up from germline, CDR1 is GTSNPN and CDR2 is SVGIG (reference sequence). V shed 5 bases and J shed 7 bases, with 8 bases lying between them. CDR3 region: CAWGGGTQYF. CDR3 nucleotides: TGTGCCTGGGGTGGTGGGACCCAGTACTTC.

This clone has a handful of counts. This chain connects TRBV6-5 to TRBJ2-3; D is possibly TRBD1 or TRBD2 (5 bases each). Per the germline V gene, CDR1 is MNHEY and CDR2 is SVGAGI. V gave up 0 bases and J gave up 4 bases, with 8 bases separating them. The CDR3 is 14 amino acids. The CDR3 DNA is TGTGCCAGCAGTTACTCGGGGGAGCCAGATACGCAGTATTTT. Translated: CASSYSGEPDTQYF.

The chain recombines TRBV2 with TRBJ2-7, with D perhaps being TRBD1 or TRBD2 (5 bases each). V lost 7 bases and J lost 0, with 10 bases in between. CDR3 length: 13 amino acids. Germline assignment: CDR1 SNHLY and CDR2 FYNNEI. The CDR3 coding sequence is TGTGCCAGCAAGGGACGCAGCTCCTACGAGCAGTACTTC. Encoded protein: CASKGRSSYEQYF.

This clone was observed a handful of times. This chain joins TRBV6-6 and TRBJ1-2; tentative D call: TRBD1 (6 bases). This CDR3 comprises 14 residues. Per the germline V gene, CDR1 is MNHNY and CDR2 is SVGAGI (reference sequence). V was pared by 5 bases and J by 4 bases, with 14 bases between. Written as DNA, the CDR3 is TGTGCCAGCAGTCCCACAGGGACGGGCTATGGCTACACCTTC. Protein sequence: CASSPTGTGYGYTF.

This rearrangement joins TRBV11-2 to TRBJ2-1, with D perhaps matching TRBD1 (5 bases). The V end was cut by 6 bases, the J end by 5 bases, with 17 bases between. The CDR3 contains 15 residues. Germline CDR1 SGHAT, CDR2 FQNNGV. The CDR3 bases are TGTGCCAGCAGGCCATGGGGCAGGACCCACAATGAGCAGTTCTTC. Its translation: CASRPWGRTHNEQFF.

The chain combines TRBV11-2 with TRBJ2-1; tentatively, D is TRBD2 (5 bases). CDR3 length: 16 amino acids. V lost 5 bases, J lost 0 bases, and 14 bases lay in between. Germline CDR1 reads SGHAT; CDR2 reads FQNNGV. Here the CDR3 reads CASSTNSGSSYNEQFF. The CDR3 DNA follows: TGTGCCAGCAGCACAAACAGCGGTAGCTCCTACAATGAGCAGTTCTTC.

The chain recombines TRBV30 with TRBJ2-1, with 10 bases that match TRBD2. The V gene end was trimmed by 2 bases and the J gene end by 6 bases; junction bases not matched to a gene: 4. Germline V gene data show CDR1 as GTSNPN and CDR2 as SVGIG (reference sequence). The CDR3 covers 14 residues. CDR3 in amino acids: CAWSSGRARNEQFF. The CDR3 nucleotides read TGTGCCTGGAGTAGCGGGAGGGCCCGCAATGAGCAGTTCTTC. The entire variable domain, with the rest obtained from reference TRBV30 and TRBJ2-1, is as follows: SQTIHQWPATLVQPVGSPLSLECTVEGTSNPNLYWYRQAAGRGLQLLFYSVGIGQISSEVPQNLSASRPQDRQFILSSKKLLLSDSGFYLCAWSSGRARNEQFFGPGTRLTVL.

The rearrangement joins TRBV29-1 to TRBJ2-3; TRBD1 matches at 8 bases. With V trimmed by 3 bases and J by 14 bases, 7 bases remained unmatched. Germline V gene sequence: CDR1 SQVTM, CDR2 ANQGSEA. This CDR3 has 11 amino acids. The DNA for the CDR3 is TGCAGCGTTGAGGGACAGGTTAATTCGTATTTT. Its protein is CSVEGQVNSYF.

The table lists this clone with a few counts. V is TRBV29-1 and J is TRBJ1-5, with TRBD1 matching over 8 bases. Looked up from germline, CDR1 is SQVTM and CDR2 is ANQGSEA. This CDR3 spans 13 amino acids. V lost 8 bases and J lost 7; bases outside the gene matches: 10. Here the CDR3 reads CSSAGGAGQPQHF. CDR3 bases: TGCAGCTCAGCAGGGGGCGCAGGGCAGCCCCAGCATTTT.

A few counts support this clone. The chain is built from TRBV5-1 and TRBJ2-5; D gene uncertain. The germline gives CDR1 SGHRS, CDR2 YFSETQ. V was trimmed by 2 bases and J by 3 bases, leaving 8 bases between them. The CDR3 spans 13 residues. CDR3: CASSFSGEETQYF. CDR3 nucleotide sequence: TGCGCCAGCAGCTTTTCAGGAGAAGAGACCCAGTACTTC. Full variable domain (rest looked up from reference TRBV5-1 and TRBJ2-5): KAGVTQTPRYLIKTRGQQVTLSCSPISGHRSVSWYQQTPGQGLQFLFEYFSETQRNKGNFPGRFSGRQFSNSRSEMNVSTLELGDSALYLCASSFSGEETQYFGPGTRLLVL.

The chain's CDR3 is CSARPPLGHPTMRQETQYF. CDR3 nucleotides: TGCAGCGCAAGGCCACCCCTCGGACACCCAACAATGAGGCAAGAGACCCAGTACTTC. This chain uses TRBV29-1 with TRBJ2-5, with a tentative D call TRBD1 (5 bases). V dropped 7 bases and J dropped 2 bases, with 32 bases sitting between them. Per the germline V gene, CDR1 is SQVTM and CDR2 is ANQGSEA. CDR3 length equals 19 residues.

The rearrangement links TRBV6-1 to TRBJ1-1; D is ambiguous. The V gene's germline CDR1 is MNHNS and CDR2 SASEGT. The CDR3 length is 13 residues. V was clipped by 3 bases and J by 5 bases, with 10 bases between them. The CDR3 is CASSDRRDTEAFF. Written as DNA, the CDR3 is TGTGCCAGCAGTGATAGGCGGGATACTGAAGCTTTCTTT.

This clone was observed a handful of times. The gene calls are TRBV25-1 and TRBJ1-2; the D is unclear. Germline V gene data show CDR1 as MGHDK and CDR2 as SYGVNS. This CDR3 spans 15 amino acids. Trimming left V 1 base short and J 4 bases short, with 13 bases between. The chain's CDR3 is CASSEFRGSLYGYTF. In nucleotides, the CDR3 is TGTGCCAGCAGTGAATTTCGTGGGAGTCTCTATGGCTACACCTTC.

There are a few counts of this clone. The chain has TRBV7-9 and TRBJ2-7, with 7 bases fitting TRBD1. The trim removed 5 bases at V and 2 bases at J, leaving 12 bases unmatched. Germline assignment: CDR1 SEHNR and CDR2 FQNEAQ (reference sequence). The CDR3 spans 16 residues. The CDR3 nucleotides are TGTGCCAGCAGCCGTCGATTGACAGGGCTGACCTACGAGCAGTACTTC. Translated, it gives CASSRRLTGLTYEQYF.